The entry below gives a single TCR beta chain sequence along with its context. Its matching antigen is unknown. The data were obtained in a study of shared clonotypes between healthy human individuals. Overall study: Per donor, CD8 memory used one plate, CD8 naive used two, CD4 memory used three and CD4 naive used three.

Whole-study results and caveats: Exclusively blood specimens were collected; tissue repertoires likely differ.

V gave up 4 bases and J gave up 3 bases, with 13 bases separating them. In germline, CDR1 is MNHNS, CDR2 SASEGT. This CDR3 region has 16 residues. A deep-level run was used for the assay. Template for every sorted-subset replicate PCR totaled around 200 ng DNA, about 30,000 T cell genomes. Clones were read by immunoSEQ multiplex PCR, and TCRdb kept only the in-frame ones, dropping some. Of about 380,000 clones in the sample, approximately 97% were seen once. The sequenced sample consisted of memory CD8+ T cells sorted from blood. The subset here: CD45RO+ cells pooled with CCR7-negative TemRA cells. This chain links TRBV6-1 with TRBJ2-6; TRBD1 is a possible D gene (5 bases). The receptor was derived from a man aged 25 to 45 in good health. CDR3 in amino acids: CASSGSRVGGANVLTF. Here the CDR3 DNA reads TGTGCCAGCAGTGGTTCCAGGGTCGGTGGGGCCAACGTCCTGACTTTC.